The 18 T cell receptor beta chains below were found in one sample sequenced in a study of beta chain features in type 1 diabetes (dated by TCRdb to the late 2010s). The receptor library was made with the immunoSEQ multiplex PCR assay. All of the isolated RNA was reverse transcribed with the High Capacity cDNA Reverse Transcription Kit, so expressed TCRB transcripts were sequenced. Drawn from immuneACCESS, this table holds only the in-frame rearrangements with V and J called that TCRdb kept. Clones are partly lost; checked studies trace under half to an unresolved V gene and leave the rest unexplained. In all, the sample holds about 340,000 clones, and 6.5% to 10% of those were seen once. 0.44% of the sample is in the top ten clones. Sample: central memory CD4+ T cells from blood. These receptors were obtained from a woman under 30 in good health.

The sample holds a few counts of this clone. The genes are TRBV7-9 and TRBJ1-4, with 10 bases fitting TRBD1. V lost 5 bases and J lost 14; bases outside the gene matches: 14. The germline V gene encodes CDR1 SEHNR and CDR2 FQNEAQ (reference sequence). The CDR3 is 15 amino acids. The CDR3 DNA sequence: TGTGCCAGCAGCAGAGCCGGGACAGGGGAATTATGGCTGTTTTTT. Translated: CASSRAGTGELWLFF. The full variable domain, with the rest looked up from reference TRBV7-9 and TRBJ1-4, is DTGVSQNPRHKITKRGQNVTFRCDPISEHNRLYWYRQTLGQGPEFLTYFQNEAQLEKSRLLSDRFSAERPKGSFSTLEIQRTEQGDSAMYLCASSRAGTGELWLFFGSGTQLSVL.

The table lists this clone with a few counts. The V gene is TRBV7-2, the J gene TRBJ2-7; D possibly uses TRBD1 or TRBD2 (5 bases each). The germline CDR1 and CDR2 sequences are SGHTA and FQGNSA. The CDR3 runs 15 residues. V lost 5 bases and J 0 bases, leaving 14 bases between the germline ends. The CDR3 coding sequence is TGTGCCAGCAGCCAAACCGGGGCCCTCTCCTACGAGCAGTACTTC. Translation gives CASSQTGALSYEQYF.

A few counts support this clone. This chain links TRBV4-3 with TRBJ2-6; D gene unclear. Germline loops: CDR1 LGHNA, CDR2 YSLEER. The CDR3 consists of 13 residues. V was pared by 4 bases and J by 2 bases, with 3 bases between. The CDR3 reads CASSPPGANVLTF. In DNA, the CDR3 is TGCGCCAGCAGCCCCCCTGGGGCCAACGTCCTGACTTTC.

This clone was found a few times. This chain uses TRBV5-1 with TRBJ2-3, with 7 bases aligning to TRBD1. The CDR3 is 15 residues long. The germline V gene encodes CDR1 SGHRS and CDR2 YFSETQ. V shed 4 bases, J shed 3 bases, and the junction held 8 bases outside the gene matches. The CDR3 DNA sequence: TGCGCCAGCAGCACCGGACAGGATTTAACAGATACGCAGTATTTT. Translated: CASSTGQDLTDTQYF.

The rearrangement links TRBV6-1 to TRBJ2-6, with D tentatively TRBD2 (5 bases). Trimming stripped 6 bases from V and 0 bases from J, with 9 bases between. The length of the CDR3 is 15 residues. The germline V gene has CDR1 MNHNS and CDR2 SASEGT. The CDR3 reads CASRSRVSGANVLTF. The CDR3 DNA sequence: TGTGCCAGCAGGTCGAGGGTCTCTGGGGCCAACGTCCTGACTTTC.

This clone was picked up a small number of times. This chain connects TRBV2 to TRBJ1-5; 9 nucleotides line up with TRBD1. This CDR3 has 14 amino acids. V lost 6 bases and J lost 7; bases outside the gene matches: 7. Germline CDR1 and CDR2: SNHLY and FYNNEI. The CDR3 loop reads CASSVDRGDQPQHF. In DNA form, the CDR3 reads TGTGCCAGCAGCGTAGACAGGGGGGACCAGCCCCAGCATTTT.

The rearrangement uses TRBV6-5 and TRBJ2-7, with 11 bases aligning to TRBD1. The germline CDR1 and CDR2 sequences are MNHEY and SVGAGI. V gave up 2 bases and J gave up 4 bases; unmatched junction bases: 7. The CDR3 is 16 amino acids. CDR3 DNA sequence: TGTGCCAGCAGTTACAAGCCGGGACAGGGGGGATACGAGCAGTACTTC. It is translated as CASSYKPGQGGYEQYF.

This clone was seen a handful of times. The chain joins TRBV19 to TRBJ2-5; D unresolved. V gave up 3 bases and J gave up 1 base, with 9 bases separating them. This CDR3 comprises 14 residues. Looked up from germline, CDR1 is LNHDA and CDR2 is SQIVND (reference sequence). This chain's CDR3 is CASSMKGSQETQYF. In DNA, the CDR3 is TGTGCCAGTAGTATGAAGGGTAGCCAAGAGACCCAGTACTTC.

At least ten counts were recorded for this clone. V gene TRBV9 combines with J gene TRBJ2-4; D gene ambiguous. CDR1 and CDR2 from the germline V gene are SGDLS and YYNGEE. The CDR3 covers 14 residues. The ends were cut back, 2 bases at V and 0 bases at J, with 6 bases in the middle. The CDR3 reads CASSVTVAKNIQYF. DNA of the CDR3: TGTGCCAGCAGCGTGACGGTAGCCAAAAACATTCAGTACTTC.

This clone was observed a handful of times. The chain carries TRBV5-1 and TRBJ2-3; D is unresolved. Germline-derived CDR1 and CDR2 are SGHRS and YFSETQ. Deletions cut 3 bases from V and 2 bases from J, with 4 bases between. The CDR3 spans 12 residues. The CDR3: CASSSVTDTQYF. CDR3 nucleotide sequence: TGCGCCAGCAGCTCCGTCACAGATACGCAGTATTTT.

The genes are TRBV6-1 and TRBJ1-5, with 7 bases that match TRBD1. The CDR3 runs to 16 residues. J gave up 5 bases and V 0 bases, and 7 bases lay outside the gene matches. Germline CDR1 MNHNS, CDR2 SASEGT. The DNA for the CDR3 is TGTGCCAGCAGTGAAGCGTACGGGACAGATCATCAGCCCCAGCATTTT. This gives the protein CASSEAYGTDHQPQHF.

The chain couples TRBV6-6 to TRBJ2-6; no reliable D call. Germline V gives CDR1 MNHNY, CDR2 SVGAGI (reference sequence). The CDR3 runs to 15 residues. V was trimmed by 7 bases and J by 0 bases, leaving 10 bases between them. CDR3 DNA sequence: TGTGCCAGCACCTCGCCCGACTCTGGGGCCAACGTCCTGACTTTC. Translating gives CASTSPDSGANVLTF.

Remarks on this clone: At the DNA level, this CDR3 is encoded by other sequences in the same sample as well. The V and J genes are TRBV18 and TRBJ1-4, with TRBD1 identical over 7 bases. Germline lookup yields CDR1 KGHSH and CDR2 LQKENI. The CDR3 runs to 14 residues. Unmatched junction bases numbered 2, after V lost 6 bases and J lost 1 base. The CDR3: CASSRQGTNEKLFF. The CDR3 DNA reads TGTGCCAGCTCCAGACAGGGAACTAATGAAAAACTGTTTTTT.

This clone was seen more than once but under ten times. In nucleotides, the CDR3 is TGTGCCAGCAGCACAAGGACAGGGTCACGGGAGACCCAGTACTTC. It is translated as CASSTRTGSRETQYF. V is TRBV7-8 and J is TRBJ2-5, with 8 bases matching TRBD1. The CDR3 spans 15 residues. The germline V gene has CDR1 SGHVS and CDR2 FQNEAQ. Trimming removed 5 bases from V and 5 bases from J; junction bases left unmatched: 10.

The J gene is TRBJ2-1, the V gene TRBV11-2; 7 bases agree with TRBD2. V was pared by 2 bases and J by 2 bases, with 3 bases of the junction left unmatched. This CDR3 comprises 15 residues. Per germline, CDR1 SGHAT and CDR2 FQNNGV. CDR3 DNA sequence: TGTGCCAGCAGCTTAAGACTAGCCCCCTACAATGAGCAGTTCTTC. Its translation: CASSLRLAPYNEQFF.

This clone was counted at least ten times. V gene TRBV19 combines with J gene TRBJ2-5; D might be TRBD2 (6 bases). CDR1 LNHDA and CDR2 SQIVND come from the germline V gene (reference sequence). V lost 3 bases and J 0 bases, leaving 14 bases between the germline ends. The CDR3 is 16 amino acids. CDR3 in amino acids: CASSMDYDRYQETQYF. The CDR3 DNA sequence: TGTGCCAGTAGTATGGACTACGACAGATACCAAGAGACCCAGTACTTC.

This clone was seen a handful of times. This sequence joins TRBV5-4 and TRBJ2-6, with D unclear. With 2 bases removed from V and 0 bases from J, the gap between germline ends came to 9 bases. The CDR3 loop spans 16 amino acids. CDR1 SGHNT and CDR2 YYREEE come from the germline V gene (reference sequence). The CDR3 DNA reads TGTGCCAGCAGCTTCCAGAAGAGCTCTGGGGCCAACGTCCTGACTTTC. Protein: CASSFQKSSGANVLTF.

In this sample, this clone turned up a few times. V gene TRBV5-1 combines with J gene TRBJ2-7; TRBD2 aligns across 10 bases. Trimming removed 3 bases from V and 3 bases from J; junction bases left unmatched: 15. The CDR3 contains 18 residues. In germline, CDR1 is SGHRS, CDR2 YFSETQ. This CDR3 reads CASSWQSSGGTANYEQYF. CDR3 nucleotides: TGCGCCAGCAGCTGGCAGTCTAGCGGGGGAACTGCCAACTACGAGCAGTACTTC.